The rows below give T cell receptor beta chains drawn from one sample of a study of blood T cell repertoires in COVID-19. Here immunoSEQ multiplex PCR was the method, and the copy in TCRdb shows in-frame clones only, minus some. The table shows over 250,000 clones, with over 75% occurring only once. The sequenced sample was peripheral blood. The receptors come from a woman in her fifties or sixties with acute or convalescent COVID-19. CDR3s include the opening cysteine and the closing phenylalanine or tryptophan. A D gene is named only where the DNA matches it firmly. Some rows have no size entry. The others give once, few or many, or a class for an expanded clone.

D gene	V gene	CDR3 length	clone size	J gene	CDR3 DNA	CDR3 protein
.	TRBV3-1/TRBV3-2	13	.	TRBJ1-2	TGTGCCAGCAGCCCGACAGAGAACTATGGCTACACCTTC	CASSPTENYGYTF
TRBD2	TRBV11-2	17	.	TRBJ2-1	TGTGCCAGCAGCTTAGGACTAGCGGGAGGGCCACTGAATGAGCAGTTCTTC	CASSLGLAGGPLNEQFF
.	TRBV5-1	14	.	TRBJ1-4	TGCGCCAGCAGCCCCGGCGGGGGCGCGGAGAAACTGTTTTTT	CASSPGGGAEKLFF
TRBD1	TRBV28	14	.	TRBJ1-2	TGTGCCAGCAGTTCCGGACAGGGGGTCTATGGCTACACCTTC	CASSSGQGVYGYTF
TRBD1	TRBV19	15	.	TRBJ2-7	TGTGCCAGTAGCGGGGTCGGGGACAGGGCCTACGAGCAGTACTTC	CASSGVGDRAYEQYF
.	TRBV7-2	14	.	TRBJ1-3	TGTGCCAGCAGCCGGGACACCTCTGGAAACACCATATATTTT	CASSRDTSGNTIYF
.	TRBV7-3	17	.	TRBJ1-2	TGTGCCAGCAGCTTGCTACCGGGACACTCAACTAACTATGGCTACACCTTC	CASSLLPGHSTNYGYTF
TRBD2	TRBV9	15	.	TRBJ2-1	TGTGCCAGCAGCGTAGCACCAGCGGGGGGCAATGAGCAGTTCTTC	CASSVAPAGGNEQFF
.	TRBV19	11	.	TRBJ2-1	TGTGCCACTCAAACAGGGAATGAGCAGTTCTTC	CATQTGNEQFF
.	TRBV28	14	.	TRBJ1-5	TGTGCCGGTGGACAGCTCGTCGGAGAACAGCCCCAGCATTTT	CAGGQLVGEQPQHF
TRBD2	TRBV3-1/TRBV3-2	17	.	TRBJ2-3	TGTGCCAGCAGCCAAGATTCGGGGACTAGGGGCACAGATACGCAGTATTTT	CASSQDSGTRGTDTQYF
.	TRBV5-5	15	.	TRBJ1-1	TGTGCCAGCGTTGTAATTCCCGCGGCTAACACTGAAGCTTTCTTT	CASVVIPAANTEAFF
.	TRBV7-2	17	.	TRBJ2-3	TGTGCCAGCAGCAAAGGGGTTGGGGCTCAGGGCACAGATACGCAGTATTTT	CASSKGVGAQGTDTQYF
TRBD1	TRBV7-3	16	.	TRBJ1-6	TGTGCCAGCAGCTTAGGGGACAGCTCATATAATTCACCCCTCCACTTT	CASSLGDSSYNSPLHF
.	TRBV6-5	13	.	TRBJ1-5	TGTGCCAGCAGCCAAACCCCTCAGCAGCCCCAGCATTTT	CASSQTPQQPQHF
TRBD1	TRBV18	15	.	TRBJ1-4	TGTGCCAGCTCACCCGGGACAGCAACTAATGAAAAACTGTTTTTT	CASSPGTATNEKLFF
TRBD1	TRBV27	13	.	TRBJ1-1	TGTGCCAGCAGCCGAGGACAGGGGGCTGAAGCTTTCTTT	CASSRGQGAEAFF
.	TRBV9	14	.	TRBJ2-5	TGTGCCAGCAGCGTAAATCCAGCGGAAGAGACCCAGTACTTC	CASSVNPAEETQYF
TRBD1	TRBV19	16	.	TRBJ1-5	TGTGCCAGTAGTATAGATGGGGCAGGGGGCTACCAGCCCCAGCATTTT	CASSIDGAGGYQPQHF
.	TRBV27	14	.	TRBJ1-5	TGTGCCAGCAGTTCTCAGGGTAGCAATCAGCCCCAGCATTTT	CASSSQGSNQPQHF
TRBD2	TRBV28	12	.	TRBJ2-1	TGTGCCAGCAGTTTCCCTAGCGGGAGCCAGTTCTTC	CASSFPSGSQFF
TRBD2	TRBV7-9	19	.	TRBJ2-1	TGTGCCAGCAGCTCCCCGCTTGGACGGGAGGGCCATTCCTACAATGAGCAGTTCTTC	CASSSPLGREGHSYNEQFF
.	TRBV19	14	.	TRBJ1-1	TGTGCCAGTAGTATTCGGGGGGCGAACACTGAAGCTTTCTTT	CASSIRGANTEAFF
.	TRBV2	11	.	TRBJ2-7	TGTGCCAGCAGGAACACGAACGAGCAGTACTTC	CASRNTNEQYF
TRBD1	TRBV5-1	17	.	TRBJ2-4	TGCGCCAGCAGCTTGGACAGGGGGGAACTAGCCAAAAACATTCAGTACTTC	CASSLDRGELAKNIQYF
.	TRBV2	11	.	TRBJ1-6	TGTGCCAGCCGAAGCGATTCACCCCTCCACTTT	CASRSDSPLHF
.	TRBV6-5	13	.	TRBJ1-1	TGTGCCAGCAGGGACAGTGGAGGCACTGAAGCTTTCTTT	CASRDSGGTEAFF
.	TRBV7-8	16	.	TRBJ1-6	TGTGCCAGCAGCTTCAACCCCGGGGGTTTAGATTCACCCCTCCACTTT	CASSFNPGGLDSPLHF
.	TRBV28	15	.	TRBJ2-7	TGTGCCAGCAGTTTGGGCTCGGGGTTCGGGTACGAGCAGTACTTC	CASSLGSGFGYEQYF
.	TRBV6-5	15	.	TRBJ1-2	TGTGCCAGTGTTAAGGGGGACACATCTAACTATGGCTACACCTTC	CASVKGDTSNYGYTF
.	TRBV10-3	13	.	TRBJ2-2	TGTGCCATCACAGGGGTAGTCCCCGGGGAGCTGTTTTTT	CAITGVVPGELFF
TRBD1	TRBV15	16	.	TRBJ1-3	TGTGCCACCAGCAGAGGACAGGGAATAGGTGGAAACACCATATATTTT	CATSRGQGIGGNTIYF
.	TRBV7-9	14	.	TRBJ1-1	TGTGCCAGCAGCTTCCAAACGGGGAACACTGAAGCTTTCTTT	CASSFQTGNTEAFF
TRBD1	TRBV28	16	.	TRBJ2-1	TGTGCCAGCAGTTTCTGGACAGGGGGCAAGTTAAATGAGCAGTTCTTC	CASSFWTGGKLNEQFF
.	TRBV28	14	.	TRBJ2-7	TGTGCCAGCAGACACCGGGACACTTTCTACGAGCAGTACTTC	CASRHRDTFYEQYF
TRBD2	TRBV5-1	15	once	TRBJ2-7	TGCGCCAGCAGCTTGGAGCGGGGGGTTTCCTACGAGCAGTACTTC	CASSLERGVSYEQYF
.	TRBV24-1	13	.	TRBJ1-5	TGTGCCACCAGTGGGCAGGTCGGTCAGCCCCAGCATTTT	CATSGQVGQPQHF
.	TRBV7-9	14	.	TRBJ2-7	TGTGCCAGCTCCAGAGACAGGAGCTCCTACGAGCAGTACTTC	CASSRDRSSYEQYF
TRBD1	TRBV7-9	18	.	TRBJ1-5	TGTGCCAGCAGCTTATTTCGGGGGGCAGGGGGCCTGTATCAGCCCCAGCATTTT	CASSLFRGAGGLYQPQHF
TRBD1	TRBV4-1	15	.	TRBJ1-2	TGCGCCAGCAGCCACCCGACAGGGGCCCACTATGGCTACACCTTC	CASSHPTGAHYGYTF
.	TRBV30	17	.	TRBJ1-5	TGTGCCTGGACCGAGGGAAGGGCGCGGATCCCCAATCAGCCCCAGCATTTT	CAWTEGRARIPNQPQHF
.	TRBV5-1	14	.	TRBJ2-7	TGCGCCAGCAGCTACAGGGTGGGCTCCTACGAGCAGTACTTC	CASSYRVGSYEQYF
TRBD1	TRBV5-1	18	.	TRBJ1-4	TGCGCCAGCAGCTTGGGTGGGACAGGACTTACCTCGAATGAAAAACTGTTTTTT	CASSLGGTGLTSNEKLFF
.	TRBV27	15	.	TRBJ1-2	TGTGCCAGCAGTTTAAGGCAGGGGCGGACCTATGGCTACACCTTC	CASSLRQGRTYGYTF
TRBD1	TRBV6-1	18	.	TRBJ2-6	TGTGCCAGCAGTGCCTCCGGGACAGGGGGCGCTGGGGCCAACGTCCTGACTTTC	CASSASGTGGAGANVLTF
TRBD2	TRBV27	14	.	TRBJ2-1	TGTGCCAGTCGCGGGGGGCCCTCCTACAATGAGCAGTTCTTC	CASRGGPSYNEQFF
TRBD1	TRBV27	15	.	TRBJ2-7	TGTGCCAGCAGTTTACGGACAGGGGGCCCCTACGAGCAGTACTTC	CASSLRTGGPYEQYF
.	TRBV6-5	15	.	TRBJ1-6	TGTGCCAGCAGGGTAGGGGCCGAAAATAATTCACCCCTCCACTTT	CASRVGAENNSPLHF
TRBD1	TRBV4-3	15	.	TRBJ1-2	TGCGCCAGCAGCCAAGTGACAGGGGGGGGCTATGGCTACACCTTC	CASSQVTGGGYGYTF
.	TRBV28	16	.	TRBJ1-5	TGTGACCTCCGGGACTCTATTTGGGGGGGGAATCAGCCCCAGCATTTT	CDLRDSIWGGNQPQHF
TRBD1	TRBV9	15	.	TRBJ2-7	TGTGCCAGCAGCGCAACAGGGGGCCTGCCCTACGAGCAGTACTTC	CASSATGGLPYEQYF
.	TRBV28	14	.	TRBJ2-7	TGTGCCAGCAGTTTAGAGCGGATCTCCTACGAGCAGTACTTC	CASSLERISYEQYF
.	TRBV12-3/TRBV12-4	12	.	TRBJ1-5	TGTGCCAGCAGTTTAGTCGGGGGGGCCCAGCATTTT	CASSLVGGAQHF
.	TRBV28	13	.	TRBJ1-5	TGTGCCAGCAGGCGAGCTCCCGATCAGCCCCAGCATTTT	CASRRAPDQPQHF
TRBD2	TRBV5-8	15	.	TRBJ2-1	TGTGCCAGCAGCCTGGGACTAGCGGGTTTGAATGAGCAGTTCTTC	CASSLGLAGLNEQFF
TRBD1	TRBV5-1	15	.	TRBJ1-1	TGCGCCAGCAGCTTGGGGGACAGGGAGTGGACTGAAGCTTTCTTT	CASSLGDREWTEAFF
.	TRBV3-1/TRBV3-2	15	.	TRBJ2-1	TGTGCCAGCAGCCAATCGGGATTCAGGTACAATGAGCAGTTCTTC	CASSQSGFRYNEQFF